The 13 T cell receptor beta chains reported below all come from one sample, sequenced in a study of T cell responses to AZD1222 COVID-19 vaccine. Produced via immunoSEQ multiplex PCR; TCRdb's table is partial and in-frame only. The data hold 150,000 to 200,000 clones, with 80% to 95% observed a single time. Sequencing used peripheral blood, obtained on day 0 of AZD1222 vaccination. The receptor set was obtained from an adult in good health.

This chain links TRBV3-1 (or the pseudogene TRBV3-2) with TRBJ1-2; 11 nucleotides match TRBD1. The CDR3 spans 14 residues. Germline CDR1 and CDR2: LGHDT and YNNKEL (reference sequence). J was trimmed by 7 bases and V by 7 bases; bases with no gene match: 8. CDR3: CASTPAGQGAGYTF. Here the CDR3 DNA reads TGTGCCAGCACCCCCGCCGGACAGGGGGCTGGCTACACCTTC.

V usage is TRBV27 and J usage is TRBJ2-1, with 7 bases that match TRBD1. The germline V gene has CDR1 MNHEY and CDR2 SMNVEV (reference sequence). The CDR3 sequence is 13 residues long. J lost 7 bases, V lost 3 bases, and 3 bases had no gene match. In DNA form, the CDR3 reads TGTGCCAGCAGTTTCAGGGGGTCGAATGAGCAGTTCTTC. Translated: CASSFRGSNEQFF.

The chain uses TRBV19 and TRBJ2-7, with D uncertain. The CDR3 is 14 amino acids. Germline CDR1 LNHDA, CDR2 SQIVND (reference sequence). V lost 0 bases and J 2 bases, leaving 8 bases between the germline ends. The CDR3 region has the DNA TGTGCCAGTAGTATAGACGGATACACCTACGAGCAGTACTTC. Translated, it gives CASSIDGYTYEQYF.

The chain has TRBV5-6 and TRBJ1-2; 7 positions agree with TRBD1. Trimming at V came to 4 bases and at J to 8 bases, leaving 11 bases not matched to a gene. Germline loops: CDR1 SGHDT, CDR2 YYEEEE. CDR3 length equals 14 residues. Here the CDR3 DNA reads TGTGCCAGCAGCCCATATCGACCAGGGGGGGGCTACACCTTC. This codes for CASSPYRPGGGYTF.

This clone was seen only once. The genes are TRBV11-2 and TRBJ2-3, with 8 positions matching TRBD2. Trimming cost V 1 base and J 4 bases; bases outside gene matches: 10. The CDR3 contains 17 residues. Germline CDR1 and CDR2: SGHAT and FQNNGV. CDR3 nucleotides: TGTGCCAGCAGCTTAGTTGGGGGTAGCGGGAAATCAGATACGCAGTATTTT. Encoded protein: CASSLVGGSGKSDTQYF.

The V call is TRBV6-6, the J call TRBJ2-5, with TRBD2 matching 7 bases. Germline loops: CDR1 MNHNY, CDR2 SVGAGI (reference sequence). V shed 6 bases and J 0 bases; nucleotides not matched to a gene: 10. The CDR3 is 16 residues long. The CDR3 nucleotides read TGTGCCAGCAGGATTCCTAGCGGAGGAGACCAAGAGACCCAGTACTTC. Its protein is CASRIPSGGDQETQYF.

CDR3 in amino acids: CASSFGIQETQYF. The CDR3, as DNA: TGTGCCAGCAGCTTCGGTATTCAAGAGACCCAGTACTTC. The chain couples TRBV7-8 to TRBJ2-5; D not certain. The CDR3 is 13 residues long. The germline V gene has CDR1 SGHVS and CDR2 FQNEAQ. V was shortened by 3 bases and J by 2 bases, with 7 bases between the two germline ends.

The V and J genes are TRBV30 and TRBJ2-4; TRBD1 is a possible D gene (5 bases). The CDR3 is made up of 16 amino acids. In germline, CDR1 is GTSNPN, CDR2 SVGIG (reference sequence). Trimming stripped 3 bases from V and 0 bases from J, with 15 bases between. Here the CDR3 DNA reads TGTGCCTGGAGCGACCAACGGACAAAAGCCAAAAACATTCAGTACTTC. It encodes CAWSDQRTKAKNIQYF.

The chain uses TRBV6-5 and TRBJ1-2; maybe TRBD1 (5 bases). Germline V lookup: CDR1 MNHEY, CDR2 SVGAGI. Trimming removed 8 bases at V and 4 bases at J, with 17 bases between. This CDR3 is built from 14 residues. The CDR3 region is CASSLSGAGYGYTF. CDR3 nucleotides: TGTGCCAGCTCACTCAGCGGGGCGGGCTATGGCTACACCTTC.

The genes are TRBV19 and TRBJ2-1, with TRBD2 identical over 10 bases. The V and J ends lost 6 bases and 7 bases, in that order; junction bases with no gene match: 9. There are 15 residues in the CDR3. Germline values: CDR1 LNHDA, CDR2 SQIVND (reference sequence). The CDR3 sequence is CASSVTSGIQNEQFF. DNA for the CDR3: TGTGCCAGTAGCGTAACTAGCGGGATTCAAAATGAGCAGTTCTTC.

This chain links TRBV10-1 with TRBJ1-5; tentative D call: TRBD1 (6 bases). V lost 6 bases to trimming and J lost 4 bases, with 10 bases between them. This CDR3 comprises 13 residues. Germline lookup yields CDR1 WNHNN and CDR2 SYGVQD (reference sequence). The CDR3 loop is CASSGGLNQPQHF. The CDR3 DNA reads TGCGCCAGCAGCGGGGGCCTTAATCAGCCCCAGCATTTT.

This sequence joins TRBV4-1 and TRBJ2-1; 8 bases fit TRBD2. V lost 0 bases to trimming and J lost 4 bases; unmatched junction nucleotides: 11. Germline-derived CDR1 and CDR2 are MGHRA and YSYEKL. CDR3 size: 18 residues. CDR3 sequence: CASSQEQGSGSTYNEQFF. CDR3 in DNA: TGCGCCAGCAGCCAAGAGCAAGGGAGCGGGAGCACGTACAATGAGCAGTTCTTC.

The chain is built from TRBV19 and TRBJ2-7; 13 nucleotides match TRBD2. The V gene end was trimmed by 5 bases and the J gene end by 3 bases; junction bases not matched to a gene: 7. The CDR3 covers 16 residues. The V gene's germline CDR1 is LNHDA and CDR2 SQIVND (reference sequence). The chain's CDR3 is CASSGPGLAGRYEQYF. The CDR3 region has the DNA TGTGCCAGTAGTGGGCCGGGACTAGCGGGACGCTACGAGCAGTACTTC.